Sequencing of this T cell receptor beta chain was carried out in a study of blood T cell repertoires in COVID-19. The CDR3 extends over 11 amino acids. Trimming cost V 6 bases and J 2 bases, with 4 bases left between them. CDR1 KGHSH and CDR2 LQKENI come from the germline V gene. Repertoires were generated with immunoSEQ multiplex PCR, while TCRdb's copy carries only in-frame clones and drops some. The sample lists roughly 38,000 clones; 85% were seen once. The sample consisted of peripheral blood. The chain has TRBV18 and TRBJ2-5, with D hard to call. The TCR originated in a man aged 50 or older with active COVID-19. This chain's CDR3 is CASSQQETQYF. The CDR3, as DNA: TGTGCCAGCTCCCAACAAGAGACCCAGTACTTC.